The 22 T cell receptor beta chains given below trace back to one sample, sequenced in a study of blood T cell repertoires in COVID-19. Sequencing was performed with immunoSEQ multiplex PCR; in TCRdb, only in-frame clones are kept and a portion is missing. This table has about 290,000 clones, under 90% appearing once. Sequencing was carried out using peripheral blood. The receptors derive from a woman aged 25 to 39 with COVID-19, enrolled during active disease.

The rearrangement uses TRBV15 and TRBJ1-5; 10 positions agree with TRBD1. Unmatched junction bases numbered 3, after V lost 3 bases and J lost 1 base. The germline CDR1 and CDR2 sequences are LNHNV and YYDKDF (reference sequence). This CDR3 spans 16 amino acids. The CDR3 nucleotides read TGTGCCACCAGCAGGACAGGGGGCGAGAGCAATCAGCCCCAGCATTTT. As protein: CATSRTGGESNQPQHF.

The CDR3 DNA is TGTGCCACCAGTGATTTGATACAGGGTGAGCAGTTCTTC. As protein: CATSDLIQGEQFF. The V gene is TRBV24-1, the J gene TRBJ2-1; D possibly corresponds to TRBD1 (6 bases). V gave up 0 bases and J gave up 9 bases, with 8 bases separating them. The CDR3 is 13 residues long. Germline V gives CDR1 KGHDR, CDR2 SFDVKD.

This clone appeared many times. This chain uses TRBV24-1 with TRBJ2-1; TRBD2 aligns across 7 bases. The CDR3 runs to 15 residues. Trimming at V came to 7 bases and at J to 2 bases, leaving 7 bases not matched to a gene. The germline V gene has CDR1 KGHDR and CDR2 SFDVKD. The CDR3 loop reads CATRGRGETYNEQFF. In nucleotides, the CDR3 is TGTGCCACCAGGGGCCGGGGGGAGACCTACAATGAGCAGTTCTTC.

CDR3 DNA: TGTGCCAGCAGCTTAGGAGGATTTAACACCTACAATGAGCAGTTCTTC. It is translated as CASSLGGFNTYNEQFF. The chain is built from TRBV7-8 and TRBJ2-1, with no clear D. CDR1 and CDR2 (germline): SGHVS, FQNEAQ. V lost 1 base and J 2 bases, leaving 12 bases between the germline ends. The CDR3 runs 16 residues.

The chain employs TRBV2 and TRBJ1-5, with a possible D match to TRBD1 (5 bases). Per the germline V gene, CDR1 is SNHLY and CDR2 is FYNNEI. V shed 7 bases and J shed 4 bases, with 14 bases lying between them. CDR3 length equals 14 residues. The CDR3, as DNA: TGTGCCAGCATGGGTGAGGCAGGGAATCAGCCCCAGCATTTT. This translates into CASMGEAGNQPQHF.

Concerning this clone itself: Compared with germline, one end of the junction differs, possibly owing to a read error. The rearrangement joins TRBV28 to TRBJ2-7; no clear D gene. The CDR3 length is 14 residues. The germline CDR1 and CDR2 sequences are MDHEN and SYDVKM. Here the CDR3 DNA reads TGTGCCAGCACTTTACCCCAGGTCGGCCACGAGCAGTACTTC. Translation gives CASTLPQVGHEQYF.

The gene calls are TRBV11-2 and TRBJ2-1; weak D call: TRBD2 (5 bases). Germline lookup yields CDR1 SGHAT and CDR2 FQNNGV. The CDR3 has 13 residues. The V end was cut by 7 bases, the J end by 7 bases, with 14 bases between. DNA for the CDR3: TGTGCCAGCAACCCCTCGGACTGGAATGAGCAGTTCTTC. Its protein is CASNPSDWNEQFF. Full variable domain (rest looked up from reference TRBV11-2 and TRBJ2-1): EAGVAQSPRYKIIEKRQSVAFWCNPISGHATLYWYQQILGQGPKLLIQFQNNGVVDDSQLPKDRFSAERLKGVDSTLKIQPAKLEDSAVYLCASNPSDWNEQFFGPGTRLTVL.

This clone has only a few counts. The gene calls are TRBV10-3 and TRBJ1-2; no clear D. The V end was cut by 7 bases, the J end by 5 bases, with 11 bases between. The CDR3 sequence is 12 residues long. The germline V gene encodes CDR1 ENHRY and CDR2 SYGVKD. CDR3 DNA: TGTGCCATCATGGGGAGATCGTATGGCTACACCTTC. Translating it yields CAIMGRSYGYTF.

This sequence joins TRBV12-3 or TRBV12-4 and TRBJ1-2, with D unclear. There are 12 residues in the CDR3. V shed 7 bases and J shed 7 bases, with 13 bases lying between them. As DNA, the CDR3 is TGTGCCAGCAAGTATGGAGGTATTGGCTACACCTTC. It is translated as CASKYGGIGYTF.

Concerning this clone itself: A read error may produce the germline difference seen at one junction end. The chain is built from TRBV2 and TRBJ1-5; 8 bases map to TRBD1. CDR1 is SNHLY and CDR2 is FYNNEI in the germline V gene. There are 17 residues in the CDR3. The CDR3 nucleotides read TGTGCCAGCAGCGAAGACAGGGGCGGTTGGAGCAATCAGCCCCAGCATTTT. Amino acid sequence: CASSEDRGGWSNQPQHF.

In DNA, the CDR3 is TGTGCCAGCAGCTCCGACAGGGAAGGGGAAAAACTGTTTTTT. It translates to CASSSDREGEKLFF. The V call is TRBV5-4, the J call TRBJ1-4; the match to TRBD1 covers 7 bases. The J segment lost 8 bases and the V segment lost 3 bases, leaving 7 bases of the junction unmatched. Looked up from germline, CDR1 is SGHNT and CDR2 is YYREEE (reference sequence). The CDR3 has 14 residues.

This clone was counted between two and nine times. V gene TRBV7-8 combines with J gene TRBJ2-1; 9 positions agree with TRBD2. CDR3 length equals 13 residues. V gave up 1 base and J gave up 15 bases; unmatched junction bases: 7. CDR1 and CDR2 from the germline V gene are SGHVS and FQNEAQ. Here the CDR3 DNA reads TGTGCCAGCAGCTTAGTTAGCGGGAGCGATCCGTTCTTC. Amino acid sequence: CASSLVSGSDPFF.

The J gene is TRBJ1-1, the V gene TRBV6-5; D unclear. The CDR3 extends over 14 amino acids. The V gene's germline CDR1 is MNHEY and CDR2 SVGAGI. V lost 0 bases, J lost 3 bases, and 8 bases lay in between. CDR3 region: CASSYSGRDTEAFF. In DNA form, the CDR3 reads TGTGCCAGCAGTTACTCCGGGAGAGACACTGAAGCTTTCTTT.

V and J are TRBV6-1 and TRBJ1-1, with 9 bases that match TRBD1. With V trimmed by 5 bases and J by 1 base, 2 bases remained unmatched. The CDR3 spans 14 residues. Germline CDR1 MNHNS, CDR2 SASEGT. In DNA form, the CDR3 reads TGTGCCAGCAGTCTGGGACAGGGGAACACTGAAGCTTTCTTT. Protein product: CASSLGQGNTEAFF.

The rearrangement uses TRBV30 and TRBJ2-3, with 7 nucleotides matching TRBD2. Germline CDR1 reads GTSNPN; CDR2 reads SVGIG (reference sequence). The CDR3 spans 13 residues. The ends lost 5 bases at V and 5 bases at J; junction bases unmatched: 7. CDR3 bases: TGTGCCTGGTCCCCGCCTAGCGGAGATACGCAGTATTTT. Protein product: CAWSPPSGDTQYF.

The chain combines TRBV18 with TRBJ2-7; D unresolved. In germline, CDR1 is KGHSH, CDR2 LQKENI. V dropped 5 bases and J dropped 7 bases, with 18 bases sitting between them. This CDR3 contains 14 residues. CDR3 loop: CASSFSRGDWEQYF. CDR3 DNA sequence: TGTGCCAGCTCATTCAGCCGCGGAGACTGGGAGCAGTACTTC.

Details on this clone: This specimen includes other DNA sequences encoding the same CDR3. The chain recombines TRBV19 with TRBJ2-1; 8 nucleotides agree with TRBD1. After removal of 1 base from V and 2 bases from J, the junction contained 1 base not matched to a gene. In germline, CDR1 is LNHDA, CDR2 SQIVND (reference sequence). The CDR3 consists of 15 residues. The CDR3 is CASSIAGGPYNEQFF. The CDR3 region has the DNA TGTGCCAGTAGTATAGCAGGGGGCCCCTACAATGAGCAGTTCTTC. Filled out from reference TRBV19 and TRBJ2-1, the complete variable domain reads DGGITQSPKYLFRKEGQNVTLSCEQNLNHDAMYWYRQDPGQGLRLIYYSQIVNDFQKGDIAEGYSVSREKKESFPLTVTSAQKNPTAFYLCASSIAGGPYNEQFFGPGTRLTVL.

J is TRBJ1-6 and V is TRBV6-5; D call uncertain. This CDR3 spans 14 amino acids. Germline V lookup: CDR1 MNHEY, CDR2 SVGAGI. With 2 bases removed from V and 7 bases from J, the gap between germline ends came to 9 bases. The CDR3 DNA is TGTGCCAGCAGTTACCAACAGACGAATTCACCCCTCCACTTT. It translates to CASSYQQTNSPLHF.

The CDR3 region is CASSLVGQDYGYTF. Here the CDR3 DNA reads TGTGCCAGCAGCTTGGTCGGACAGGACTATGGCTACACCTTC. The chain uses TRBV5-4 and TRBJ1-2, with 7 positions matching TRBD1. The CDR3 totals 14 residues. Germline lookup yields CDR1 SGHNT and CDR2 YYREEE (reference sequence). V lost 0 bases and J lost 3; bases outside the gene matches: 2.

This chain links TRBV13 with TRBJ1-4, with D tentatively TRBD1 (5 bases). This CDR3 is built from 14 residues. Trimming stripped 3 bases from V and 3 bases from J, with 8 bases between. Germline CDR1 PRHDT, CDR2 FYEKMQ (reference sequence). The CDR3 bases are TGTGCCAGCAGCTTCAGGGTACCTAATGAAAAACTGTTTTTT. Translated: CASSFRVPNEKLFF.

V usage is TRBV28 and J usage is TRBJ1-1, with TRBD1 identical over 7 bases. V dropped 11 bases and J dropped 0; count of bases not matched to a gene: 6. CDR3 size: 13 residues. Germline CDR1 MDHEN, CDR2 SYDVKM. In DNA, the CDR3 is TGTGCCGGGACAGCAAATATGAACACTGAAGCTTTCTTT. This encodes CAGTANMNTEAFF.

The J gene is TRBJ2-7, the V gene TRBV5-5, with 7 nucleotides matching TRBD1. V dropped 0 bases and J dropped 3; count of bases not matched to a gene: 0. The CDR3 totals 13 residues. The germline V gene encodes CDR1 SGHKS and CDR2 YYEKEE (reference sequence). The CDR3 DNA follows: TGTGCCAGCAGCTTGGGGACAGGCTACGAGCAGTACTTC. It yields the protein CASSLGTGYEQYF.